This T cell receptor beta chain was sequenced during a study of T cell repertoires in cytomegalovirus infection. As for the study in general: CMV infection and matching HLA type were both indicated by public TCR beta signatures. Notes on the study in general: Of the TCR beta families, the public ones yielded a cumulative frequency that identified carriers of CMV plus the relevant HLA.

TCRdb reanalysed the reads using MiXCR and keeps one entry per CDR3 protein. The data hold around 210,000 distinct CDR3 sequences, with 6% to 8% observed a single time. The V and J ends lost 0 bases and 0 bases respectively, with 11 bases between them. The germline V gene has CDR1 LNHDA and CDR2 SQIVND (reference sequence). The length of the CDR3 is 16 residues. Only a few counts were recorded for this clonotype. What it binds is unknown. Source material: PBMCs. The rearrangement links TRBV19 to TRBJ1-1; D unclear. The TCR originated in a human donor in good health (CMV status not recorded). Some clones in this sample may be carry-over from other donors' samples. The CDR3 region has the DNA TGTGCCAGTAGTATAGATCAAGGAAACCTGAACACTGAAGCTTTCTTT. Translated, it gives CASSIDQGNLNTEAFF.